One and the same sample provided the 19 T cell receptor beta chains below, sequenced in a study of post-analysis software for immune sequencing data. Study-wide results and caveats: Four or five TRBV segments were more frequent in patients than controls; TRBV5-6, TRBV5-1 and TRBV20-1 belonged to this group.

Their recognized antigens are unknown. Built from TCR beta cDNA, the libraries had unique molecular identifiers in them. TCRdb itself ran the PCR reads through MiXCR, one entry per CDR3 protein. The sample records approximately 570,000 distinct CDR3 sequences, around 40% being singletons. Sequences were obtained from blood. These receptors were obtained from a girl under 18 with multiple sclerosis.

This chain connects TRBV12-3 or TRBV12-4 to TRBJ1-5; no firm D call. Trimming pared 3 bases from V and 4 bases from J, leaving 7 bases between. The CDR3 has 13 amino acids. This chain's CDR3 is CASSFEGNQPQHF. The DNA of the CDR3 is TGTGCCAGCAGTTTTGAGGGTAATCAGCCCCAGCATTTT.

This clonotype was found once. This chain joins TRBV20-1 and TRBJ2-3, with unresolved D. The CDR3 contains 14 residues. CDR1 is DFQATT and CDR2 is SNEGSKA in the germline V gene (reference sequence). V was clipped by 3 bases and J by 1 base, with 11 bases between them. CDR3: CSASEAGRTDTQYF. The CDR3 DNA reads TGCAGTGCTAGTGAGGCCGGACGCACAGATACGCAGTATTTT.

V usage is TRBV7-8 and J usage is TRBJ2-5; tentatively, D is TRBD1 (7 bases). This CDR3 spans 15 amino acids. CDR1 is SGHVS and CDR2 is FQNEAQ in the germline V gene. V dropped 0 bases and J dropped 2 bases, with 10 bases sitting between them. CDR3 bases: TGTGCCAGCAGCTTAGCGGCGGGACAGCAAGAGACCCAGTACTTC. Protein sequence: CASSLAAGQQETQYF.

This clonotype was detected only a few times. The V call is TRBV20-1, the J call TRBJ2-1, with 7 bases lining up with TRBD2. The CDR3 contains 15 residues. J lost 7 bases, V lost 0 bases, and 9 bases had no gene match. Germline V gene sequence: CDR1 DFQATT, CDR2 SNEGSKA (reference sequence). CDR3 nucleotide sequence: TGCAGTGCTAGAGATAGACGACTAGCTCGTAATGAGCAGTTCTTC. Translated: CSARDRRLARNEQFF.

This chain joins TRBV24-1 and TRBJ1-5; D ambiguous. Germline lookup yields CDR1 KGHDR and CDR2 SFDVKD. This CDR3 contains 13 residues. Trimming removed 0 bases from V and 4 bases from J, with 3 bases in between. The CDR3 protein is CATSDLGNQPQHF. CDR3 nucleotides: TGTGCCACCAGTGATTTGGGGAATCAGCCCCAGCATTTT.

The chain uses TRBV11-3 and TRBJ1-1; TRBD1 might be the D (5 bases). Trimming cost V 7 bases and J 2 bases, with 11 bases left between them. Per the germline V gene, CDR1 is SGHNT and CDR2 is YENEEA. This CDR3 is 13 amino acids long. CDR3 sequence reads: CASTRDRNTEAFF. CDR3 DNA sequence: TGTGCCAGCACCCGGGACCGAAACACTGAAGCTTTCTTT.

J is TRBJ1-4 and V is TRBV20-1; a weak D match, TRBD1 (6 bases). The CDR3 consists of 13 residues. Germline V CDR1 and CDR2: DFQATT, SNEGSKA (reference sequence). With 2 bases removed from V and 7 bases from J, the gap between germline ends came to 11 bases. The CDR3, as DNA: TGCAGTGCTAGATTGGGGGCGCGTGAAAAACTGTTTTTT. This codes for CSARLGAREKLFF.

The chain employs TRBV4-1 and TRBJ2-7; 14 nucleotides match TRBD2. The J call is doubtful: the DNA matches TRBJ2-5 better. Germline V CDR1 and CDR2: MGHRA, YSYEKL. The CDR3 is 15 amino acids. The CDR3 coding sequence is TGCGCCAGCAGCCACCGGACTAGCGGGGGGGAGACCCAGTACTTC. Translated: CASSHRTSGGETQYF.

The CDR3 region has the DNA TGTGCCAGCAGCTCGGGGACAGGGGTTGCCGCTTTCTTT. It yields the protein CASSSGTGVAAFF. The chain is built from TRBV7-8 and TRBJ1-1; TRBD1 agrees at 10 bases. Germline assignment: CDR1 SGHVS and CDR2 FQNEAQ. The CDR3 contains 13 residues. The J segment lost 11 bases and the V segment lost 4 bases, leaving 7 bases of the junction unmatched.

This sequence joins TRBV6-1 and TRBJ2-5; TRBD1 is a possible D gene (6 bases). Germline CDR1 and CDR2: MNHNS and SASEGT. V dropped 8 bases and J dropped 4 bases, with 11 bases sitting between them. The CDR3 has 12 residues. In DNA form, the CDR3 reads TGTGCCAGCGCGGCAGGGGCAGAGACCCAGTACTTC. Its translation is CASAAGAETQYF.

V is TRBV12-3 or TRBV12-4 and J is TRBJ2-2; no definite D call. The CDR3 spans 14 residues. V was shortened by 5 bases and J by 3 bases, with 10 bases between the two germline ends. The CDR3 nucleotides read TGTGCCAGCAGTGTGAACAGTCACACCGGGGAGCTGTTTTTT. Its translation: CASSVNSHTGELFF.

Comment on this clonotype: A much larger clone is a single base away; this may be a read error. The chain employs TRBV9 and TRBJ2-3; no clear D gene. The CDR3 extends over 15 amino acids. Germline-derived CDR1 and CDR2 are SGDLS and YYNGEE. CDR3 loop: CASSPSAASTVTQYF. CDR3 DNA: TGTGCCAGCAGCCCCTCGGCGGCGAGCACAGTTACGCAGTATTTT.

The chain couples TRBV7-2 to TRBJ2-2; possible D gene TRBD2, 6 bases. The V end lost 0 bases, the J end lost 5 bases, and 16 bases lay between the germline ends. The CDR3 extends over 17 amino acids. In germline, CDR1 is SGHTA, CDR2 FQGNSA. The CDR3 loop is CASSLAHLARATGELFF. CDR3 coding DNA: TGTGCCAGCAGCTTAGCGCATCTAGCGCGAGCTACCGGGGAGCTGTTTTTT. The whole variable domain, remainder taken from reference TRBV7-2 and TRBJ2-2, is GAGVSQSPSNKVTEKGKDVELRCDPISGHTALYWYRQSLGQGLEFLIYFQGNSAPDKSGLPSDRFSAERTGGSVSTLTIQRTQQEDSAVYLCASSLAHLARATGELFFGEGSRLTVL.

The V gene is TRBV20-1, the J gene TRBJ1-1; D is undetermined. CDR1 and CDR2 from the germline V gene are DFQATT and SNEGSKA (reference sequence). Trimming cost V 0 bases and J 10 bases, with 15 bases left between them. The CDR3 is 13 amino acids. The CDR3 nucleotides read TGCAGTGCTAGAGATGGCACCGGGTACCGAGCTTTCTTT. Residues: CSARDGTGYRAFF.

This clonotype was counted between two and nine times. The chain couples TRBV20-1 to TRBJ2-7; 12 nucleotides align to TRBD2. The V segment lost 3 bases and the J segment 4 bases; nucleotides outside the gene matches: 1. The germline V gene encodes CDR1 DFQATT and CDR2 SNEGSKA (reference sequence). The CDR3 extends over 13 amino acids. The CDR3 protein is CSARGTSGYEQYF. The CDR3 DNA follows: TGCAGTGCTAGGGGGACTAGCGGGTACGAGCAGTACTTC.

The V gene is TRBV20-1, the J gene TRBJ1-5; maybe TRBD1 (5 bases). The CDR3 has 13 amino acids. The V end lost 4 bases, the J end lost 5 bases, and 12 bases lay between the germline ends. Germline CDR1 and CDR2: DFQATT and SNEGSKA (reference sequence). The CDR3 spells CSAKGWWDQPQHF. CDR3 in DNA: TGCAGTGCTAAGGGGTGGTGGGATCAGCCCCAGCATTTT.

The CDR3: CASSQGRGRRNTEAFF. The CDR3 region has the DNA TGCGCCAGCAGCCAAGGAAGGGGCCGGAGGAACACTGAAGCTTTCTTT. The chain recombines TRBV4-1 with TRBJ1-1; D is possibly TRBD1 (5 bases). CDR1 and CDR2 from the germline V gene are MGHRA and YSYEKL. CDR3 size: 16 residues. V was trimmed by 1 base and J by 1 base, leaving 13 bases between them.

This clonotype showed up just a few times. This chain connects TRBV4-1 to TRBJ2-3, with 7 nucleotides matching TRBD2. This CDR3 region has 15 residues. Per the germline V gene, CDR1 is MGHRA and CDR2 is YSYEKL. V lost 5 bases and J lost 0; bases outside the gene matches: 5. The CDR3 loop reads CASSRLASSTDTQYF. CDR3 coding DNA: TGCGCCAGCAGCAGACTAGCCTCTAGCACAGATACGCAGTATTTT.

There are a few counts of this clonotype. The chain links TRBV15 to TRBJ1-4; D call uncertain. Trimming took off 0 bases at V and 8 bases at J, with 22 bases between the two ends. The germline gives CDR1 LNHNV, CDR2 YYDKDF (reference sequence). CDR3 size: 18 residues. CDR3 residues: CATSRDPLTGSSREKLFF. DNA for the CDR3: TGTGCCACCAGCAGAGATCCTCTCACCGGGAGTAGTCGCGAAAAACTGTTTTTT.